This T cell receptor beta chain comes out of a study of immune evolution from preneoplasia to lung adenocarcinoma. Only in-frame clones appear in the TCRdb table, and some are missing; sequencing was by immunoSEQ multiplex PCR. Of 20,000 to 30,000 clones detected, less than 80% appear once; the ten largest clones hold under 7%. Two lung cancer pathologists independently confirmed each histologic diagnosis. CDR1 MNHEY and CDR2 SMNVEV come from the germline V gene (reference sequence). This CDR3 is 16 amino acids long. J was trimmed by 5 bases and V by 2 bases; bases with no gene match: 5. The TCR sequence derives from a person aged 55 to 69 with invasive lung adenocarcinoma. Some clones in this sample may be carry-over from other donors' samples. The chain recombines TRBV27 with TRBJ2-1, with 11 bases matching TRBD2. What was sequenced was FFPE invasive lung adenocarcinoma tissue. The CDR3 DNA is TGTGCCAGCAGTTTAATAGCTAGCGGGGGGAACAATGAGCAGTTCTTC. This sequence encodes CASSLIASGGNNEQFF.